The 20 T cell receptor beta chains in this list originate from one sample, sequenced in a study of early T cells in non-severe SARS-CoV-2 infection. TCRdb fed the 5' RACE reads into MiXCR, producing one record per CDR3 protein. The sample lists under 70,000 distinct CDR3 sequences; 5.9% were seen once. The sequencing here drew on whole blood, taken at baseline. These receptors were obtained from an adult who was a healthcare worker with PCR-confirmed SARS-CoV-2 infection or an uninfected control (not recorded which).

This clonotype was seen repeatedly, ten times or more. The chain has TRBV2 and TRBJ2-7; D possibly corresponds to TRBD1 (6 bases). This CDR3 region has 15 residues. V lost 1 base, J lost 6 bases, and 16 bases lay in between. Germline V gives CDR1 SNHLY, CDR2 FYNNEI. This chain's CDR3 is CASSEVPASRGEQYF. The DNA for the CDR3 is TGTGCCAGCAGTGAAGTCCCCGCGTCCAGGGGCGAGCAGTACTTC.

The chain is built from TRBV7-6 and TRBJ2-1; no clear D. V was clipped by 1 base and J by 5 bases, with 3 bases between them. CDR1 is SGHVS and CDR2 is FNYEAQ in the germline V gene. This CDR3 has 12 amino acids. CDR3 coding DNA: TGTGCCAGCAGCTTAGTTGACAATGAGCAGTTCTTC. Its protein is CASSLVDNEQFF.

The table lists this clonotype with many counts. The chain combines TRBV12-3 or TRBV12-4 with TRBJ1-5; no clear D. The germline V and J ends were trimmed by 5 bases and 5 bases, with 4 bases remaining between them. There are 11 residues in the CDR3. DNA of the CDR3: TGTGCCAGCAGTGACGATCAGCCCCAGCATTTT. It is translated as CASSDDQPQHF.

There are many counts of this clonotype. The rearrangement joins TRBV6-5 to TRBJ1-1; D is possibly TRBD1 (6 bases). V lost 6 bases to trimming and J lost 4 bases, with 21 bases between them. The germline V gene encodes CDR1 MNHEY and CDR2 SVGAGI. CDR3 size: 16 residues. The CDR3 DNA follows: TGTGCCAGCAGCCCCAGGGGACCCCTCAGGTTCACTGAAGCTTTCTTT. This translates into CASSPRGPLRFTEAFF.

The CDR3 loop reads CASSLRSFRGEQYF. The CDR3 nucleotides are TGTGCCAGCAGTTTACGGAGCTTCAGAGGCGAGCAGTACTTC. The chain uses TRBV28 and TRBJ2-7; D ambiguous. V shed 2 bases and J shed 6 bases, with 14 bases lying between them. The CDR3 totals 14 residues. Germline V gene lookup returns CDR1 MDHEN and CDR2 SYDVKM.

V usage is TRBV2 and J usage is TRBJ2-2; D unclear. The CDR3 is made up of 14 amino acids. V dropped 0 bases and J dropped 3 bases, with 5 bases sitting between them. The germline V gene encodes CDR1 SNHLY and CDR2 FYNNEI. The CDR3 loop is CASSEAPYTGELFF. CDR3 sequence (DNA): TGTGCCAGCAGTGAAGCGCCCTACACCGGGGAGCTGTTTTTT. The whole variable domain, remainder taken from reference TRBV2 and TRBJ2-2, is EPEVTQTPSHQVTQMGQEVILRCVPISNHLYFYWYRQILGQKVEFLVSFYNNEISEKSEIFDDQFSVERPDGSNFTLKIRSTKLEDSAMYFCASSEAPYTGELFFGEGSRLTVL.

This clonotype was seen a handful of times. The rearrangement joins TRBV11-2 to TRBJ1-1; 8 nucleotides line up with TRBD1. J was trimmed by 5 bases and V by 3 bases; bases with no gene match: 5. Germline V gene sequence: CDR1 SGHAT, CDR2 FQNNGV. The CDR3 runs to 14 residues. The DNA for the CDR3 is TGTGCCAGCAGCTTCCAGGGGGCGCGGACTGAAGCTTTCTTT. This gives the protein CASSFQGARTEAFF.

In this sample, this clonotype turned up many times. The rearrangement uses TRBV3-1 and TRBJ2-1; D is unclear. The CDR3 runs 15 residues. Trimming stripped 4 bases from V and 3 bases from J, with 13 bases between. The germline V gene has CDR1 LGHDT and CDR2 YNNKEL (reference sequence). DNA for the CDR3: TGTGCCAGCAGCCTGTCGGGTTCCGACTACAATGAGCAGTTCTTC. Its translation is CASSLSGSDYNEQFF.

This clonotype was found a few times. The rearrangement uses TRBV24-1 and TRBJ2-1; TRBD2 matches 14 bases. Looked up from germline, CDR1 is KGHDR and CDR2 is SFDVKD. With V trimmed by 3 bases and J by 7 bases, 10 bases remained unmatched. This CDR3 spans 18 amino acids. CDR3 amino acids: CATSDPGLAGESRNEQFF. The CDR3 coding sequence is TGTGCCACCAGTGATCCGGGACTAGCGGGAGAGTCCAGGAATGAGCAGTTCTTC.

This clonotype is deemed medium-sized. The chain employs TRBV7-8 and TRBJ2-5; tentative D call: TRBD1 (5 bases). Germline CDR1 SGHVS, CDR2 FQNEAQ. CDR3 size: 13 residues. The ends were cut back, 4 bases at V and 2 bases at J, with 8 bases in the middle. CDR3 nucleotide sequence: TGTGCCAGCAGCTGGGGCCCGCAAGAGACCCAGTACTTC. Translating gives CASSWGPQETQYF. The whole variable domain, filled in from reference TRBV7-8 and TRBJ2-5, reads GAGVSQSPRYKVAKRGQDVALRCDPISGHVSLFWYQQALGQGPEFLTYFQNEAQLDKSGLPSDRFFAERPEGSVSTLKIQRTQQEDSAVYLCASSWGPQETQYFGPGTRLLVL.

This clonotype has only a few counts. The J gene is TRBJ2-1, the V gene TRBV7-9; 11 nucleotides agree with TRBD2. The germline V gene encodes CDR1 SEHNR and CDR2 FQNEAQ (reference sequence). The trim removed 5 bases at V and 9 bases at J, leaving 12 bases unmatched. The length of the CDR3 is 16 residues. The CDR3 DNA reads TGTGCCAGCAGCCCTCCACTGACTAGCGGGGCCAGTGAGCAGTTCTTC. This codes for CASSPPLTSGASEQFF.

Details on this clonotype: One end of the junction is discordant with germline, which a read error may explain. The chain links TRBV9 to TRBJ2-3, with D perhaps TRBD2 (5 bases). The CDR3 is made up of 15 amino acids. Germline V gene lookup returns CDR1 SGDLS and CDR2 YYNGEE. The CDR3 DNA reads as TGTGTCAGCAGCGTAGCCAGCGGTGGAACAGATACGCAGTATTTT. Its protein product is CVSSVASGGTDTQYF.

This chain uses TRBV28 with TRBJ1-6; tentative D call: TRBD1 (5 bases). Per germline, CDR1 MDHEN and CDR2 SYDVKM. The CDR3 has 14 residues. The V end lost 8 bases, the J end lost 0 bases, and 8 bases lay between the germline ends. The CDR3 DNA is TGTGCCAGCGCAGGGAGCTCCTATAATTCACCCCTCCACTTT. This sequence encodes CASAGSSYNSPLHF.

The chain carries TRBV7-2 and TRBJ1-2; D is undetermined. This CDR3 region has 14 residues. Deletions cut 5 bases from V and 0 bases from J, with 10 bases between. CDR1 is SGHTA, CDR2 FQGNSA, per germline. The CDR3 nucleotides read TGTGCCAGCAGCCCCAGCCAGGCTAACTATGGCTACACCTTC. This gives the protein CASSPSQANYGYTF.

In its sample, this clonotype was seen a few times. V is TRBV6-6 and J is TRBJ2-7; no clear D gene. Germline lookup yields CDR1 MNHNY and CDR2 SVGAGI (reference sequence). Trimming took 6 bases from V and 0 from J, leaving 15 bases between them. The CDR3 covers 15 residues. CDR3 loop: CASSPRADSSYEQYF. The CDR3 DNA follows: TGTGCCAGCAGCCCTCGGGCGGATAGCTCCTACGAGCAGTACTTC.

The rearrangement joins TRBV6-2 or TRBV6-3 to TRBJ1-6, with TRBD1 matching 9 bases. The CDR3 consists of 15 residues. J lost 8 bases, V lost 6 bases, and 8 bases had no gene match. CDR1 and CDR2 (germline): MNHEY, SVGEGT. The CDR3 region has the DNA TGTGCCAGCAGCCAAGAGGACAGGGGTGATTCACCCCTCCACTTT. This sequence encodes CASSQEDRGDSPLHF.

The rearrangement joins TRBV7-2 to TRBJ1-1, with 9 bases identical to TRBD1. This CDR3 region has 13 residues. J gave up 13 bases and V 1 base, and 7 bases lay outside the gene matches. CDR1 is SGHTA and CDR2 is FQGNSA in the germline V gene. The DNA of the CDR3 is TGTGCCAGCAGCTTAGGAGACAGGGGGAAAGGTTTCTTT. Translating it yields CASSLGDRGKGFF.

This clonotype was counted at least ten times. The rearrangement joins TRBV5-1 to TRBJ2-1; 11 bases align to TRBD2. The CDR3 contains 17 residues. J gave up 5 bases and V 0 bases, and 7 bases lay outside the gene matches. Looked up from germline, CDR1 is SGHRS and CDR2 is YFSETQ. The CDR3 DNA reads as TGCGCCAGCAGCTTGGCGCTAGCGGGAGGTATTCACAATGAGCAGTTCTTC. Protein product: CASSLALAGGIHNEQFF.

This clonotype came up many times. The CDR3 nucleotides read TGTGCCAGCAGTTTATCGAGCGGGAGTCCAGATACGCAGTATTTT. Protein sequence: CASSLSSGSPDTQYF. The V gene is TRBV28, the J gene TRBJ2-3, with TRBD2 matching over 8 bases. The V segment lost 1 base and the J segment 4 bases; nucleotides outside the gene matches: 4. Germline V gene sequence: CDR1 MDHEN, CDR2 SYDVKM. The CDR3 length is 15 residues.

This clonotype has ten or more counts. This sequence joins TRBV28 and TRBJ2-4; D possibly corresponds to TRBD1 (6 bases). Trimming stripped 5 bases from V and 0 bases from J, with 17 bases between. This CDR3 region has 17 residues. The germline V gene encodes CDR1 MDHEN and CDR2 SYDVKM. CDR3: CASSPPRGHLAKNIQYF. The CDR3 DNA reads TGTGCCAGCAGTCCTCCCAGGGGACACCTAGCCAAAAACATTCAGTACTTC.